This entry features one TCR beta chain sequence. Here immunoSEQ multiplex PCR was the method, and the copy in TCRdb shows in-frame clones only, minus some. Of about 20,000 clones listed, 80% to 90% are singletons. This sample stems from a study of OX40 agonist ivuxolimab in advanced cancers. The source is an adult with an advanced solid tumor such as melanoma, head and neck, liver or kidney cancer. The input for sequencing was CD4+ or CD8+ T cells sorted from blood, taken in a trial of the OX40 agonist ivuxolimab.

CDR3 in amino acids: CASSVFSGELFF. CDR3 nucleotides: TGTGCCAGCAGCGTATTTTCCGGGGAGCTGTTTTTT. The rearrangement uses TRBV9 and TRBJ2-2; D not certain. The CDR3 has 12 amino acids. From germline, CDR1 is SGDLS and CDR2 YYNGEE. V was trimmed by 1 base and J by 6 bases, leaving 4 bases between them.